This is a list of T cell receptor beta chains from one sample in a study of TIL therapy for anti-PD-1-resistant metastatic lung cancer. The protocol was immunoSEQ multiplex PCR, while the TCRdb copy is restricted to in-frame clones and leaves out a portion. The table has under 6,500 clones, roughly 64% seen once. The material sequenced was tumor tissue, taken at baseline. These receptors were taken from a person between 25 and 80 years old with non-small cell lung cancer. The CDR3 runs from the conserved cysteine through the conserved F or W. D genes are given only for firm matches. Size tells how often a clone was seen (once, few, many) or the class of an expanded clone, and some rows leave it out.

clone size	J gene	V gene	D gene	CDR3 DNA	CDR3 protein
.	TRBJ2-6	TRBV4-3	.	TGCGCCAGCAGCCAAGATCGAGGGCCCGGGGCCAACGTCCTGACTTTC	CASSQDRGPGANVLTF
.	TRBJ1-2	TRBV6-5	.	TGTGCCAGCAGTTACGGAGCTGGCGCGTTAGGCTACACCTTC	CASSYGAGALGYTF
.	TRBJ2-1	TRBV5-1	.	TGCGCCAGCAGCTTGGAGCACCCCATCCGCTCCTACAATGAGCAGTTCTTC	CASSLEHPIRSYNEQFF
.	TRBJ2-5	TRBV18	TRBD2	TGTGCCAGCTCACCAGGAGGGAGGGGAGAGACCCAGTACTTC	CASSPGGRGETQYF
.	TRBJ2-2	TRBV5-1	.	TGCGCCAGCAGCTTGAATGTCGGGGAGCTGTTTTTT	CASSLNVGELFF
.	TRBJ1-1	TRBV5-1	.	TGCGCCAGCAGCCCGCCAATGAACACTGAAGCTTTCTTT	CASSPPMNTEAFF
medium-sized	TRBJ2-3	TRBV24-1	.	TGTGCCACCAGTGATGGCTCAGGGGGGACAGATACGCAGTATTTT	CATSDGSGGTDTQYF
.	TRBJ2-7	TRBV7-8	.	TGTGCCAGCAGCCCCTCAGAGGTGGCCTCCTACGAGCAGTACTTC	CASSPSEVASYEQYF
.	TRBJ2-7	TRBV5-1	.	TGCGCCAGCAGCCCGACAGTAGGGAATACAAACGAGCAGTACTTC	CASSPTVGNTNEQYF
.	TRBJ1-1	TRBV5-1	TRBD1	TGCGCCAGCAGCTTGGACGGGACAGGATCCGAAGCTTTCTTT	CASSLDGTGSEAFF
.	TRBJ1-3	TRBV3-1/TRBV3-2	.	TGTGCCAGCAGCCAACGGAGCTCTGGAAACACCATATATTTT	CASSQRSSGNTIYF
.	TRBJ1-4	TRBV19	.	TGTGCCAGTATGGATAACTGGGAAAAACTGTTTTTT	CASMDNWEKLFF
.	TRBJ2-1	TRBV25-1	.	TGTGCCAGCAGTGGCGTCTGGGGGATCGGCTCCTACAATGAGCAGTTCTTC	CASSGVWGIGSYNEQFF
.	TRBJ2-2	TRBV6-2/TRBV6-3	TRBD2	TGTGCCAGCAGCCCAGGGAAGACTAGCTACGCCGGGGAGCTGTTTTTT	CASSPGKTSYAGELFF
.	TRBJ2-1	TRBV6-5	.	TGTGCCAGCAGCTACCTCCTCAGCGGCTCCTACAATGAGCAGTTCTTC	CASSYLLSGSYNEQFF
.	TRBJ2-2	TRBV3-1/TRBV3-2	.	TGTGCCAGCAGTCTCCTCGGTAGGATCCTGTTTTTT	CASSLLGRILFF
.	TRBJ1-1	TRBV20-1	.	TGCAGTGCAGCGGACACTGAAGCTTTCTTT	CSAADTEAFF
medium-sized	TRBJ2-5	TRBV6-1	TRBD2	TGTGCCAGCAGTGAAGTCGTCGGGGGGGCCGGAGAGACCCAGTACTTC	CASSEVVGGAGETQYF
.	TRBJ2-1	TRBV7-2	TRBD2	TGTGCCAGCAGCTCGTCGGGACTAGCGGGGAGATACTCCTACAATGAGCAGTTCTTC	CASSSSGLAGRYSYNEQFF
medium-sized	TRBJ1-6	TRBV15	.	TGTGCCACCAGCCAAGGACATTTCGGGCTTTCACCCCTCCACTTT	CATSQGHFGLSPLHF
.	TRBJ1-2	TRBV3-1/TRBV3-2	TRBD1	TGTGCCAGCAGCCATACCGGGACAGGGCATGGCTACACCTTC	CASSHTGTGHGYTF
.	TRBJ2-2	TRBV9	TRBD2	TGTGCCAGCAGCGTAGCGGCTAGCGGGGCCGGGGAGCTGTTTTTT	CASSVAASGAGELFF
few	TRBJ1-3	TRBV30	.	TGTGCCTGGACAACAGAGGGTTGGGCTGGAAACACCATATATTTT	CAWTTEGWAGNTIYF
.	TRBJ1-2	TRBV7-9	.	TGCGCCAGCAGCTTAAAGGAATATGGCTACACCTTC	CASSLKEYGYTF
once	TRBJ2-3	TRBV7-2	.	TGTGCCAGCAGCTTAAAGACGTCGGGTACGCAGTATTTT	CASSLKTSGTQYF
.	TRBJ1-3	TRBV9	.	TGTGCCAGCAGCGTCCTGCAGGGTACCTCTGGAAACACCATATATTTT	CASSVLQGTSGNTIYF